The following is a T cell receptor (beta chain) sequence with its context. Its antigen is undetermined. Through a sample-barcoded 5' primer and a J-beta primer mix, a second PCR was run for 7 to 11 cycles. TCRdb reprocessed the 5' RACE reads via MiXCR and lists one record per CDR3 protein. The profile covers over a million distinct CDR3 sequences, with roughly 45% appearing a single time and around 18% taken by the ten largest. The V gene end was trimmed by 8 bases and the J gene end by 2 bases; junction bases not matched to a gene: 16. The CDR3 covers 17 residues. Per the germline V gene, CDR1 is SQVTM and CDR2 is ANQGSEA. This entry is derived from a study of blood T cells in healthy people across ages. Study observations and caveats: A strong correlation between TCR beta diversity and naive T cell percentage was seen.

The chain uses TRBV29-1 and TRBJ2-3, with TRBD1 identical over 10 bases. The sequence came from a woman aged 60 to 75 in good health. Sample: blood. CDR3 amino acids: CSQEADRGRNTTDTQYF. Written as DNA, the CDR3 is TGCAGCCAAGAAGCTGACAGGGGGCGAAATACCACAGATACGCAGTATTTT.